This entry lists 4 T cell receptor beta chains sequenced from one sample in a study of OX40 agonist ivuxolimab in advanced cancers. Clones were sequenced by immunoSEQ multiplex PCR, and TCRdb holds only the in-frame ones, with some missing. Among approximately 69,000 clones, 80% to 90% were seen once, and the ten largest hold about 0.75%. The input for sequencing was CD4+ or CD8+ T cells sorted from blood, taken in a trial of the OX40 agonist ivuxolimab. These receptors came from an adult with an advanced solid tumor such as melanoma, head and neck, liver or kidney cancer.

The chain recombines TRBV6-1 with TRBJ2-5; D might be TRBD1 (6 bases). Germline CDR1 is MNHNS and CDR2 is SASEGT. The CDR3 sequence is 14 residues long. V was shortened by 5 bases and J by 1 base, with 11 bases between the two germline ends. The CDR3 region is CASSPAGVQETQYF. CDR3 DNA: TGTGCCAGCAGTCCCGCAGGGGTCCAAGAGACCCAGTACTTC.

V gene TRBV28 combines with J gene TRBJ2-1; TRBD2 is a possible D gene (7 bases). From germline, CDR1 is MDHEN and CDR2 SYDVKM. This CDR3 contains 16 residues. Trimming stripped 7 bases from V and 6 bases from J, with 22 bases between. The CDR3 DNA reads TGTGCCAGCACCGCCCGGGGGGCGCCCCCCTTCAATGAGCAGTTCTTC. It codes for CASTARGAPPFNEQFF.

The V call is TRBV7-2, the J call TRBJ2-1, with D perhaps TRBD1 or TRBD2 (5 bases each). V shed 8 bases and J shed 6 bases, with 17 bases lying between them. CDR3 length: 14 residues. CDR1 SGHTA and CDR2 FQGNSA come from the germline V gene. The CDR3 DNA reads as TGTGCCAGCCGGGGACGCACAATCTTCAATGAGCAGTTCTTC. Translation gives CASRGRTIFNEQFF.

Worth noting for this clone: Other DNA variants within this sample encode the same CDR3. V is TRBV30 and J is TRBJ2-1; a weak D match, TRBD2 (5 bases). The CDR3 runs to 14 residues. The ends were cut back, 1 base at V and 0 bases at J, with 7 bases in the middle. CDR1 GTSNPN and CDR2 SVGIG come from the germline V gene (reference sequence). The CDR3 spells CAWSGGSSYNEQFF. The DNA for the CDR3 is TGTGCCTGGAGTGGTGGGAGCTCCTACAATGAGCAGTTCTTC.